This T cell receptor (beta chain) was retrieved from a study of CXCR3-negative and CXCR3-positive naive CD8 T cells. Worth noting for this clonotype: The antigen is not known.

The study, taken as a whole, reports: Diversity ran similarly high across both naive subsets but far lower in memory CD8+ cells. The TRB CDR3s that CXCR3-positive naive cells carried were more hydrophobic than those of CXCR3-negative naive cells. The study found that naive CXCR3-negative and CXCR3-positive cells shared TRBV-TRBJ usage, while memory cells differed.

Libraries were UMI-labeled 5' RACE TRB cDNA. For each CDR3 protein, TCRdb gives one entry from its re-call of the 5' RACE reads, without DNA. The sample has about 58,000 distinct CDR3 sequences. CDR3 length: 14 amino acids. The V gene's germline CDR1 is MGHDK and CDR2 SYGVNS. Naivety in CD8+ T cells corresponded to a CD45RO-CCR7+CD27+CD95- phenotype. The V and J genes are TRBV25-1 and TRBJ2-1; lacking DNA, the TRBD2 call made by TCRdb goes unchecked. This clonotype was sampled from a human donor in good health. Some clones in this sample may be carry-over from other donors' samples. The material sequenced was naive CXCR3- CD8+ T cells from blood. Described subset: CD45RO-CCR7+CD27+CD95- naive CD8+ T cells lacking CXCR3 (TNR3-). CDR3 amino acids: CASSPGGPFGEQFF.